The TCR beta chain described here comes from a study of T cell clonotyping in hematopoietic cell transplantation. Whole-study findings and limits: Broader posttransplant TCR repertoire diversity was predicted by graft donor and pretransplant recipient Inverse Simpson Index values.

Per the germline V gene, CDR1 is MGHRA and CDR2 is YSYEKL. Trimming at V came to 2 bases and at J to 0 bases, leaving 7 bases not matched to a gene. The CDR3 loop spans 17 amino acids. As for this clone: Its antigen is unknown.

Using immunoSEQ multiplex PCR, the repertoire was profiled, and TCRdb retains in-frame clones only, with some absent. The sample gives about 15,000 clones, 70% to 90% of which show up once; approximately 4% is in the top ten. The J gene is TRBJ1-3, the V gene TRBV4-1, with 7 bases aligning to TRBD1. This TCR derives from a woman aged 40 to 50 in good health. Some clones in this sample may be carry-over from other donors' samples. The material sequenced was peripheral blood mononuclear cells. The CDR3 region is CASSQSDRPISGNTIYF. The CDR3 DNA reads TGCGCCAGCAGCCAATCGGACAGGCCGATCTCTGGAAACACCATATATTTT.